The 14 T cell receptor beta chains given below trace back to one sample, sequenced in a study of CD8 T cells in Susac syndrome. Random hexamers served to reverse transcribe roughly 0.45 to 1 ug RNA. TCRdb called the immunoSEQ multiplex PCR reads again in MiXCR, with one record for every CDR3 protein. This table has about 80,000 distinct CDR3 sequences, 90% to 97% appearing once. The specimen was CD8+ T cells from PBMCs. The receptors were sampled from a human donor with Susac syndrome.

The chain's CDR3 is CASSLVGGNTEAFF. Here the CDR3 DNA reads TGTGCCAGCAGTTTGGTGGGGGGGAACACTGAAGCTTTCTTT. This chain uses TRBV28 with TRBJ1-1; D possibly corresponds to TRBD1 (5 bases). V dropped 3 bases and J dropped 1 base, with 9 bases sitting between them. In germline, CDR1 is MDHEN, CDR2 SYDVKM. CDR3 length: 14 residues.

The V and J genes are TRBV7-8 and TRBJ2-1, with 7 bases fitting TRBD2. The CDR3 loop spans 15 amino acids. CDR1 is SGHVS and CDR2 is FQNEAQ in the germline V gene. Trimming removed 5 bases from V and 6 bases from J; junction bases left unmatched: 10. The chain's CDR3 is CASSPEGREANEQFF. The CDR3 region has the DNA TGTGCCAGCAGCCCCGAGGGTCGGGAGGCCAATGAGCAGTTCTTC.

V usage is TRBV20-1 and J usage is TRBJ2-7; possible D gene TRBD1, 6 bases. The CDR3 totals 16 residues. From germline, CDR1 is DFQATT and CDR2 SNEGSKA (reference sequence). V gave up 6 bases and J gave up 5 bases, with 26 bases separating them. CDR3 amino acids: CSAWDTRTSQGNEQYF. The CDR3 coding sequence is TGCAGTGCCTGGGACACCAGAACCTCCCAAGGTAACGAGCAGTACTTC.

CDR3 in DNA: TGCAGTGTAGAGGGACTCAAAAATGAGCAGTTCTTC. This sequence encodes CSVEGLKNEQFF. This sequence joins TRBV20-1 and TRBJ2-1; D may be TRBD2 (6 bases). Germline CDR1 reads DFQATT; CDR2 reads SNEGSKA (reference sequence). The CDR3 extends over 12 amino acids. Between the trimmed V and J ends, which lost 7 bases and 7 bases, there was a span of 14 bases.

The rearrangement links TRBV19 to TRBJ2-6; D gene uncertain. Trimming left V 6 bases short and J 4 bases short, with 7 bases between. The CDR3 runs to 13 residues. Germline loops: CDR1 LNHDA, CDR2 SQIVND (reference sequence). CDR3 loop: CASRPSGANVLTF. The CDR3 DNA sequence: TGTGCCAGTAGGCCGTCGGGGGCCAACGTCCTGACTTTC. Full variable domain (outside the CDR3, taken from reference TRBV19 and TRBJ2-6): DGGITQSPKYLFRKEGQNVTLSCEQNLNHDAMYWYRQDPGQGLRLIYYSQIVNDFQKGDIAEGYSVSREKKESFPLTVTSAQKNPTAFYLCASRPSGANVLTFGAGSRLTVL.

The chain recombines TRBV4-2 with TRBJ2-1; a possible D gene is TRBD2 (5 bases). Germline V lookup: CDR1 LGHNA, CDR2 YNFKEQ. V dropped 0 bases and J dropped 5 bases, with 8 bases sitting between them. The CDR3 sequence is 14 residues long. The DNA of the CDR3 is TGTGCCAGCAGCCAAGAAGGACTTCACAATGAGCAGTTCTTC. It yields the protein CASSQEGLHNEQFF.

This chain joins TRBV20-1 and TRBJ2-3; 7 nucleotides match TRBD2. CDR3 length equals 16 residues. J gave up 2 bases and V 3 bases, and 11 bases lay outside the gene matches. Germline CDR1 reads DFQATT; CDR2 reads SNEGSKA (reference sequence). CDR3 amino acids: CSARGDYRMFTDTQYF. In DNA, the CDR3 is TGCAGTGCTAGGGGGGACTACCGGATGTTCACAGATACGCAGTATTTT.

The rearrangement links TRBV6-5 to TRBJ2-5; D might be TRBD2 (6 bases). The CDR3 covers 15 residues. The V end lost 2 bases, the J end lost 5 bases, and 15 bases lay between the germline ends. In germline, CDR1 is MNHEY, CDR2 SVGAGI. This chain's CDR3 is CASSYLIGSGETQYF. The CDR3 bases are TGTGCCAGCAGTTACCTGATCGGGAGTGGGGAGACCCAGTACTTC.

This chain joins TRBV13 and TRBJ2-7; 7 bases are a match to TRBD1. The trim removed 5 bases at V and 0 bases at J, leaving 4 bases unmatched. Germline V CDR1 and CDR2: PRHDT, FYEKMQ (reference sequence). CDR3 size: 14 residues. For the CDR3, the DNA is TGTGCCAGCAGCCCGGGACAGAGCTCCTACGAGCAGTACTTC. This sequence encodes CASSPGQSSYEQYF.

Only one count was recorded for this clonotype. V is TRBV7-2 and J is TRBJ2-1; 9 bases line up with TRBD2. V gave up 8 bases and J gave up 0 bases; unmatched junction bases: 5. There are 15 residues in the CDR3. Germline V gene sequence: CDR1 SGHTA, CDR2 FQGNSA. The CDR3 DNA follows: TGTGCCAGCTCAAAGGGACTAGCCTCCTACAATGAGCAGTTCTTC. Translating it yields CASSKGLASYNEQFF.

Regarding this clonotype: At one end the junction does not follow the germline gene, possibly because of a read error. V gene TRBV7-7 combines with J gene TRBJ2-1; 8 bases fit TRBD2. The CDR3 runs 15 residues. Germline CDR1 is SSHAT and CDR2 is FNYEAQ (reference sequence). This CDR3 is CASSLGSGKYNEQFF. CDR3 DNA sequence: TGTGCTAGCAGCTTAGGTAGCGGGAAGTACAATGAGCAGTTCTTC.

As concerns this clonotype: A read error may account for a junction end that differs from germline. V and J are TRBV20-1 and TRBJ2-7; no clear D. CDR3 length equals 14 residues. Germline-derived CDR1 and CDR2 are DFQATT and SNEGSKA (reference sequence). CDR3 sequence reads: CSAADRGGSYEQHF. The CDR3 DNA follows: TGCAGTGCTGCCGACCGAGGTGGCTCCTACGAGCAGCACTTC.

This clonotype appeared once. The V and J genes are TRBV27 and TRBJ1-2; a possible D gene is TRBD1 (5 bases). Germline-derived CDR1 and CDR2 are MNHEY and SMNVEV (reference sequence). The CDR3 is 15 residues long. The V and J ends lost 1 base and 4 bases respectively, with 13 bases between them. CDR3 DNA: TGTGCCAGCAGTTTATGGACCGGGGCTAGCTATGGCTACACCTTC. The encoded protein is CASSLWTGASYGYTF.

This chain uses TRBV15 with TRBJ2-5; unclear D gene. The CDR3 is made up of 15 amino acids. Trimming pared 0 bases from V and 1 base from J, leaving 9 bases between. CDR1 is LNHNV, CDR2 YYDKDF, per germline (reference sequence). CDR3 region: CATSRDRRPQETQYF. CDR3 coding DNA: TGTGCCACCAGCAGAGACCGAAGACCCCAAGAGACCCAGTACTTC.